This T cell receptor (beta chain) was retrieved from a study of OX40 agonist ivuxolimab in advanced cancers. Turning to the study itself: Mean age around 60 years, range 23 to 79; just over 80% male.

Here immunoSEQ multiplex PCR was the method, and the copy in TCRdb shows in-frame clones only, minus some. The sample carries roughly 80,000 clones, around four fifths recorded once. A word on this clone: Its antigen is still unknown.

The study's findings and limits: The expanded peripheral T cells' antigen specificity was not determined. Expanded clones tended on average to be more numerous among CD8+ T cells than CD4+.

This specimen was CD4+ or CD8+ T cells sorted from blood, taken in a trial of the OX40 agonist ivuxolimab. The sequence was collected from an adult with an advanced solid tumor such as melanoma, head and neck, liver or kidney cancer.

The CDR3 protein is CASSTRLAGPTDTQYF. The CDR3 DNA is TGTGCCAGCAGCACGCGACTAGCGGGACCCACAGATACGCAGTATTTT. The chain joins TRBV11-3 to TRBJ2-3; TRBD2 aligns across 11 bases. There are 16 residues in the CDR3. V lost 5 bases and J lost 2; bases outside the gene matches: 6. The germline gives CDR1 SGHNT, CDR2 YENEEA.